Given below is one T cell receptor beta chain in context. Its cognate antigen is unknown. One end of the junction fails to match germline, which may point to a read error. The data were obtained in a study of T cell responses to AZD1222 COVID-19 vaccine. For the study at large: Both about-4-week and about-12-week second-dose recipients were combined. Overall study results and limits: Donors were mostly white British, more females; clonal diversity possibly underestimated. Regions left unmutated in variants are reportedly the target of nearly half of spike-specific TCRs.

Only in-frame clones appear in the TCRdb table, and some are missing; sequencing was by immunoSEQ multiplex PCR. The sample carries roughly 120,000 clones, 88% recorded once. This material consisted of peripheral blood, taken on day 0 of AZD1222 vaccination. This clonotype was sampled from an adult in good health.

The CDR3 DNA reads as TGCAGCGCTGAACAGGGGGCCGGAGGAGAGACCCAGTACTTC. This encodes CSAEQGAGGETQYF. The chain uses TRBV29-1 and TRBJ2-5; 9 nucleotides match TRBD1. The CDR3 has 14 residues. Looked up from germline, CDR1 is SQVTM and CDR2 is ANQGSEA.